This TCR beta chain was captured in a study of blood T cell repertoires in COVID-19. This CDR3 spans 15 amino acids. Germline V lookup: CDR1 KGHSH, CDR2 LQKENI. V was pared by 3 bases and J by 2 bases, with 1 base of the junction left unmatched. The repertoire was sequenced with immunoSEQ multiplex PCR; TCRdb's copy has only in-frame clones and lacks some. The table lists 190,000 or so clones, roughly 73% of them singletons. The clonotype comes from a woman of 80 years or more with active or convalescent COVID-19. J is TRBJ2-1 and V is TRBV18, with TRBD1 matching over 10 bases. Sequences were obtained from peripheral blood. The CDR3: CASSPTGGTYNEQFF. In DNA form, the CDR3 reads TGTGCCAGCTCACCGACAGGGGGCACCTACAATGAGCAGTTCTTC.